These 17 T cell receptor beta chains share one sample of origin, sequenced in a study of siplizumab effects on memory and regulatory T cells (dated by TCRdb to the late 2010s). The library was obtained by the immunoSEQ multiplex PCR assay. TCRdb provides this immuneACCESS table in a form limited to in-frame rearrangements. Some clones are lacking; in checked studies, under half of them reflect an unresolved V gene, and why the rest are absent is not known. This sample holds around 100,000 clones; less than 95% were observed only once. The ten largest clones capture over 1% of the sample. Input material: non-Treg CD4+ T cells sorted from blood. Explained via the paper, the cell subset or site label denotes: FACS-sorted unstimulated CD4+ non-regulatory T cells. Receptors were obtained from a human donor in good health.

The CDR3 protein is CASSDSSRDGSNQPQHF. DNA for the CDR3: TGTGCCAGCAGTGACTCTTCCCGAGACGGGAGCAATCAGCCCCAGCATTTT. The rearrangement uses TRBV6-4 and TRBJ1-5; D uncertain. With 0 bases removed from V and 1 base from J, the gap between germline ends came to 13 bases. Germline CDR1 reads MRHNA; CDR2 reads SNTAGT. This CDR3 has 17 residues.

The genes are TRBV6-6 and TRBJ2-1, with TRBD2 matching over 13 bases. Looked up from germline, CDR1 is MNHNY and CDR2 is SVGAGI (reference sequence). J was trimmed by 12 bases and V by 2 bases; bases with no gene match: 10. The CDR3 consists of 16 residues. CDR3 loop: CASSYPPGTSGDSQFF. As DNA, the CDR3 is TGTGCCAGCAGTTACCCTCCTGGGACTAGCGGGGACTCGCAGTTCTTC.

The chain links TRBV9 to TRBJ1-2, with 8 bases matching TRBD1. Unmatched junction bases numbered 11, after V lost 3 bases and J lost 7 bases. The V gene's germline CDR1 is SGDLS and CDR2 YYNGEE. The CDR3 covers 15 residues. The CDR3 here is CASSAPWTGFAGYTF. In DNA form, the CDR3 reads TGTGCCAGCAGCGCTCCCTGGACAGGGTTCGCTGGCTACACCTTC.

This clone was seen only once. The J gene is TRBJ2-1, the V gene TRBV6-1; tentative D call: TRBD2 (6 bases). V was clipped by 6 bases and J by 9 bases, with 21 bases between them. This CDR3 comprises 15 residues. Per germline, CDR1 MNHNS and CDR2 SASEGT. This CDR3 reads CASSILTREVGEQFF. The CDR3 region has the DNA TGTGCCAGCAGCATTCTAACCAGGGAGGTTGGTGAGCAGTTCTTC.

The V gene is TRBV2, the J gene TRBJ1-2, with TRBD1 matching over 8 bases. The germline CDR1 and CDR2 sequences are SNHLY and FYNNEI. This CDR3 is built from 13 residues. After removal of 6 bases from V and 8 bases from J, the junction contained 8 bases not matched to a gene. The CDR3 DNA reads TGTGCCAGCAGGTTGGGGACAGGATCCGGCTACACCTTC. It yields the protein CASRLGTGSGYTF.

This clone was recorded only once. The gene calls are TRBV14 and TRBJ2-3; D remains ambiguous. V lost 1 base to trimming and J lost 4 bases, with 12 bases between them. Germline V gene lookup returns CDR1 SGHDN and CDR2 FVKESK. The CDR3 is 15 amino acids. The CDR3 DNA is TGTGCCAGCAGCCAAGCTCAGCATGGGGCAGATACGCAGTATTTT. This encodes CASSQAQHGADTQYF.

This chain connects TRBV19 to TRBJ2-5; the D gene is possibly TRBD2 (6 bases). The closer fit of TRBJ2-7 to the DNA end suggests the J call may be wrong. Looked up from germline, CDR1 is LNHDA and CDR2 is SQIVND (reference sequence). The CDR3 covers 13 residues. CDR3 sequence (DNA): TGTGCCAGTAGTATAGGGGAGGCGTACGAGCAGTACTTC. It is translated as CASSIGEAYEQYF.

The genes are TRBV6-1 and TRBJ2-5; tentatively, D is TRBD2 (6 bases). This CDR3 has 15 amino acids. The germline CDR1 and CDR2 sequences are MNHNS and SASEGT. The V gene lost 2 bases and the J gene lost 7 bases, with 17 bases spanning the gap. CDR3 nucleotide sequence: TGTGCCAGCAGTGAAAGCACCGGGGGTTCGCGGACCCAGTACTTC. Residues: CASSESTGGSRTQYF.

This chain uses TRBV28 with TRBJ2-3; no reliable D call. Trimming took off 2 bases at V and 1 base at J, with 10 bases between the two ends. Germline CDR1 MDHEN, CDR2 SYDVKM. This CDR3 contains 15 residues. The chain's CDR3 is CASSLDQTGTDTQYF. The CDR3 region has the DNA TGTGCCAGCAGTTTAGATCAGACCGGCACAGATACGCAGTATTTT.

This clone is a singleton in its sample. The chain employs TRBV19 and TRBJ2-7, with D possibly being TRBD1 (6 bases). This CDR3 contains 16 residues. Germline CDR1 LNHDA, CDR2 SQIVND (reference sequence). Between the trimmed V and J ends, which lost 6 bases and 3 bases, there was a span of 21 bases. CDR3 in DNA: TGTGCCAGTAGACCAATCCTCGACAGGATAAACTACGAGCAGTACTTC. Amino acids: CASRPILDRINYEQYF.

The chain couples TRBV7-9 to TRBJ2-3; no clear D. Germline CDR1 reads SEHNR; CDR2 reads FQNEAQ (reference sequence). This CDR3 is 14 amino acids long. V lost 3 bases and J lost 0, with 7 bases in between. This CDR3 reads CASSFDLSTDTQYF. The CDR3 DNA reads TGTGCCAGCAGCTTCGATCTCAGCACAGATACGCAGTATTTT.

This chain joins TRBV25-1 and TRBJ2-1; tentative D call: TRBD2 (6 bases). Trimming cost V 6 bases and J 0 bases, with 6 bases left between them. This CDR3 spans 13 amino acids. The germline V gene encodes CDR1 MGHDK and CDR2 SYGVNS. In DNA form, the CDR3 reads TGTGCCAGCAGGACTAGCTCCTACAATGAGCAGTTCTTC. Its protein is CASRTSSYNEQFF.

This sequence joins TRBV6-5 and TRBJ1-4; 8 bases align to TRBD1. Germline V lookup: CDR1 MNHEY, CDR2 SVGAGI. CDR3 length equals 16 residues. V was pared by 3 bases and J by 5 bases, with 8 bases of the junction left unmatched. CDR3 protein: CASSYSGQDTNEKLFF. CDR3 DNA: TGTGCCAGCAGTTATTCGGGACAGGATACCAATGAAAAACTGTTTTTT.

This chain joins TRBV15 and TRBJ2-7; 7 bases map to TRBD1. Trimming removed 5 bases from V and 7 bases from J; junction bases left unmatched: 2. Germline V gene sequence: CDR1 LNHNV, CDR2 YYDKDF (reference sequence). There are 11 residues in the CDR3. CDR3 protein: CATSEDREQYF. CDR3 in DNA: TGTGCCACCAGCGAGGACAGGGAGCAGTACTTC.

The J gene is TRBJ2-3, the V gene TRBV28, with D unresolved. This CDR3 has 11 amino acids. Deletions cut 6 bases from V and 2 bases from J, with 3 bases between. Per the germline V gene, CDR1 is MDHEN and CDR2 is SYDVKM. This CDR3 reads CASRATDTQYF. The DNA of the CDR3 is TGTGCCAGCAGAGCCACAGATACGCAGTATTTT.

The CDR3 here is CASSLQGSAEQYF. CDR3 DNA: TGTGCCAGCAGTTTACAGGGGAGCGCCGAGCAGTACTTC. The rearrangement links TRBV28 to TRBJ2-7; possible D gene TRBD1, 6 bases. Per germline, CDR1 MDHEN and CDR2 SYDVKM. V dropped 2 bases and J dropped 6 bases, with 11 bases sitting between them. This CDR3 has 13 amino acids. Full variable domain (outside the CDR3, taken from reference TRBV28 and TRBJ2-7): DVKVTQSSRYLVKRTGEKVFLECVQDMDHENMFWYRQDPGLGLRLIYFSYDVKMKEKGDIPEGYSVSREKKERFSLILESASTNQTSMYLCASSLQGSAEQYFGPGTRLTVT.

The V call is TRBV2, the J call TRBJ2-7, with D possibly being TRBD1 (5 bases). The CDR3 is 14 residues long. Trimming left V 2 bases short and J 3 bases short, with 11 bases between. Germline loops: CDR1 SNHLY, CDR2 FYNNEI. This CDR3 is CASSEFGRVYEQYF. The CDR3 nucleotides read TGTGCCAGCAGTGAATTCGGCAGGGTCTACGAGCAGTACTTC.